This T cell receptor beta chain was obtained from a study of Graves' ophthalmopathy and Graves' hyperthyroidism (dated by TCRdb to between 2018 and 2020). At the level of the whole study: Peripheral blood was collected before any treatment was given, at the time of initial diagnosis. The study used TCR beta repertoire signatures to distinguish Graves' ophthalmopathy from Graves' hyperthyroidism and to predict progression to ophthalmopathy. In total, 120 to 150 blood samples were TCR-sequenced: fewer than 50 ophthalmopathy, under 85 hyperthyroidism and some 17 hyperthyroidism-to-ophthalmopathy patients. To explore V-J signatures that distinguish ophthalmopathy from hyperthyroidism, a discovery set of 90 to 100 patients was enrolled, made up of some 41 with ophthalmopathy and 57 with stable hyperthyroidism. The independent validation cohort included under 20 hyperthyroidism patients plus 17 patients who later progressed from hyperthyroidism to ophthalmopathy. In roughly six hyperthyroidism patients, T-cell repertoires of thyroid tissue and blood were compared. After sampling, hyperthyroidism patients received methimazole starting at 30 mg daily, and ophthalmopathy patients received high-dose intravenous methylprednisolone. Results and caveats for the whole study, not just this receptor: In validation, the model predicted ophthalmopathy progression with about 71% sensitivity and 72.22% specificity; 12 predicted patients were CT-confirmed with GO in a median of approximately 6.2 months. Most of the expanded thyroid clonotypes with a frequency above 0.001 were also detected in blood, and it was suggested that the thyroid immune response may be reflected by blood repertoires. No statistical method was used to predetermine the sample size, and group allocation was not hidden from the investigators. The 13-signature model separated ophthalmopathy from stable hyperthyroidism with approximately 90% sensitivity and around 81% specificity in cross-validation, and 80%/75% in the test set.

There are many counts of this clonotype. This receptor's antigen is unknown. No much larger clonotype is one base removed from it; base qualities were not supplied. Hyperthyroidism was considered stable if no progression to ophthalmopathy occurred within 18 months of follow-up. Patients with hyperthyroidism were aged 18 to 65 years, had been newly diagnosed, and had a disease duration of less than 2 months. Patients were excluded if they had other autoimmune diseases, uncontrolled infections, pregnancy or lactation. Diagnosis relied on clinical symptoms, serum thyroxine, TRAb, thyroid ultrasound and orbital computed tomography. Using Ficoll-Paque density gradient centrifugation, PBMCs were isolated from 9.5 to 10 ml of fresh peripheral blood. Trizol reagent was used to extract the total RNA, and its quality was then checked on an Agilent 2100 Bioanalyzer. For repertoire sequencing, TCR beta CDR3 regions were amplified from RNA transcripts. A first-round RT-PCR used HTBI primers with the Qiagen OneStep RT-PCR kit, followed by a second-round multiplex PCR, size selection and purification. The libraries underwent paired-end sequencing with 100 bp reads on an Illumina HiSeq2000. Per the source publication's procedure: SOAPnuke was used for read processing, and reads with adapters, uncalled bases, a mean Phred below 15, or no exact constant-primer or identifier match were discarded. COPE v1.2.5 was used to merge high-quality paired reads. Each unique nucleotide sequence was treated as a clonotype, and MiTCR v1.1 was used to align the clonotypes to the IMGT TRB V, D and J references. Analysis was restricted to V-J combinations with a frequency above 0.0001, which covered just over 98% of repertoires. For each V-J combination, a TCR clonal expansion and chaos score was defined as the ratio of F50 clonal expansion to chaos observed in the TCRdist matrix. Welch's t-statistics and random forest were used to reduce the features to about a dozen V-J combinations, which were then used as input to a naive Bayes classifier. The similarity between thyroid and blood repertoires was quantified using the Morisita-Horn index. The raw public reads went through TCRdb reprocessing: fastp at Q25, MiXCR clone calling, in-frame beta chains kept. Each record represents a unique CDR3 protein, reported with the most common genes and DNA among its rows. TCRdb assigned the V and J calls; the authors' analysis was not used. The sample yields some 360,000 distinct CDR3 sequences; about 17% were counted once. Roughly 2.4% of the sample is taken by the ten largest.

Sequencing used peripheral blood. The origin of this receptor is an adult woman with stable Graves' hyperthyroidism.

The DNA sequence is given as TGTGCCAGCAGTGGGACGGCGGGGGAGACCCAGTACTTC. It is translated as CASSGTAGETQYF. The rearrangement combines TRBV2 with TRBJ2-5; tentative D gene TRBD2, with 6 bases matching. At the junction V is shortened by 4 bases and J by 5 bases, with 11 bases in between. The germline V gene sets CDR1 to SNHLY and CDR2 to FYNNEI. Taken from cysteine to phenylalanine, the CDR3 has 13 residues. Only CDR3 DNA remains: 39 bases, in frame from the first base.